Included here is one T cell receptor beta chain sequence, with context. The CDR3 spans 15 residues. V gave up 4 bases and J gave up 4 bases; unmatched junction bases: 9. In the authors' workflow: The assay estimated nucleated cells by amplifying reference gene primers. Assay used: immunoSEQ multiplex PCR; TCRdb lists only in-frame clones, some missing. That table is the source of V, J and clone size, and D and trimming were worked out from the DNA. The sample comprises around 150,000 clones, around 86% of which are singletons, and around 3.3% rests with the top ten. These data originate in a study of blood T cell repertoires in COVID-19. In the study overall: Specimens from acute and convalescent COVID-19 originated in the United States, Italy and Spain. T cells, B-cell-depleted T cells, or PBMCs provided the cDNA or gDNA that served as material.

The receptor was derived from a man between 70 and 80 years old with acute or convalescent COVID-19. V is TRBV23-1 and J is TRBJ1-2; 7 bases match TRBD1. TRBV23-1 is an open reading frame, and its role is uncertain. Sequencing input: peripheral blood. The CDR3 DNA reads as TGCGCCAGCAGTCTCGAGAGGGGGCCTGGCTATGGCTACACCTTC. Its protein is CASSLERGPGYGYTF.